Listed below are T cell receptor beta chains from one sample, sequenced in a study of blood T cell repertoires in COVID-19. Only in-frame clones appear in the TCRdb table, and some are missing; sequencing was by immunoSEQ multiplex PCR. Here the sample spans under 55,000 clones, around 87% being singletons. The sample taken for sequencing was peripheral blood. The receptors shown here come from a woman older than 75 with COVID-19, enrolled during active disease. Each CDR3 is given with its conserved first and last residue. D genes are given only for firm matches. Clone size appears in some rows only: once, few, many, or a class for an expanded clone.

size | J | V | D | CDR3 | DNA
- | TRBJ2-3 | TRBV24-1 | TRBD2 | CATSDWGRLAGVVDTQYF | TGTGCCACCAGCGACTGGGGTCGGTTGGCGGGAGTAGTAGATACGCAGTATTTT
- | TRBJ2-6 | TRBV4-1 | - | CASTEGGGFDSGANVLTF | TGCGCCAGCACAGAGGGCGGAGGGTTCGACTCTGGGGCCAACGTCCTGACTTTC
- | TRBJ1-6 | TRBV6-5 | TRBD1 | CASILTGFLNSPLHF | TGTGCCAGCATCTTGACAGGGTTCCTTAATTCACCCCTCCACTTT
- | TRBJ2-1 | TRBV5-6 | TRBD2 | CASSRRGLAGVFEQFF | TGTGCCAGCAGCCGTAGGGGACTAGCGGGGGTTTTCGAGCAGTTCTTC
- | TRBJ2-7 | TRBV14 | TRBD2 | CASSPPGGLAGVEQYF | TGTGCCAGCAGCCCGCCGGGGGGGCTAGCGGGAGTCGAGCAGTACTTC
- | TRBJ1-1 | TRBV7-9 | TRBD1 | CASSSPLGTGNTEAFF | TGTGCCAGCAGCTCGCCCCTAGGGACAGGGAACACTGAAGCTTTCTTT
once | TRBJ1-5 | TRBV15 | - | CATSRDTAGEYIVGNQPQHF | TGTGCCACCAGCAGAGATACGGCAGGGGAATATATAGTTGGCAATCAGCCCCAGCATTTT
- | TRBJ2-2 | TRBV4-1 | - | CASSQDVQNTGELFF | TGCGCCAGCAGCCAAGATGTCCAGAACACCGGGGAGCTGTTTTTT
- | TRBJ1-2 | TRBV6-6 | - | CASSTTGNYGYTF | TGTGCCAGCAGCACTACGGGGAACTATGGCTACACCTTC
- | TRBJ1-6 | TRBV7-3 | - | CASSQTGVGGNSPLHF | TGTGCCAGCAGCCAAACCGGGGTTGGCGGTAATTCACCCCTCCACTTT
- | TRBJ1-3 | TRBV4-1 | - | CASSHLGGASGNTIYF | TGCGCCAGCAGCCACCTGGGCGGGGCCTCTGGAAACACCATATATTTT
- | TRBJ1-1 | TRBV5-8 | TRBD1 | CASSLLRGQGGNTEAFF | TGTGCCAGCAGCTTGTTAAGGGGACAGGGGGGGAACACTGAAGCTTTCTTT
- | TRBJ2-2 | TRBV11-2 | TRBD2 | CASGTSHTGELFF | TGTGCCAGCGGGACTAGCCACACCGGGGAGCTGTTTTTT
- | TRBJ2-3 | TRBV15 | - | CATSSPGGSDTQYF | TGTGCCACCAGCAGCCCCGGAGGTTCAGATACGCAGTATTTT
- | TRBJ1-5 | TRBV19 | - | CASSRAGNSNQPQHF | TGTGCCAGTAGTAGAGCGGGGAATAGCAATCAGCCCCAGCATTTT
- | TRBJ2-4 | TRBV9 | - | CASSARQSTAKNIQYF | TGTGCCAGCAGCGCCAGACAGTCGACGGCCAAAAACATTCAGTACTTC